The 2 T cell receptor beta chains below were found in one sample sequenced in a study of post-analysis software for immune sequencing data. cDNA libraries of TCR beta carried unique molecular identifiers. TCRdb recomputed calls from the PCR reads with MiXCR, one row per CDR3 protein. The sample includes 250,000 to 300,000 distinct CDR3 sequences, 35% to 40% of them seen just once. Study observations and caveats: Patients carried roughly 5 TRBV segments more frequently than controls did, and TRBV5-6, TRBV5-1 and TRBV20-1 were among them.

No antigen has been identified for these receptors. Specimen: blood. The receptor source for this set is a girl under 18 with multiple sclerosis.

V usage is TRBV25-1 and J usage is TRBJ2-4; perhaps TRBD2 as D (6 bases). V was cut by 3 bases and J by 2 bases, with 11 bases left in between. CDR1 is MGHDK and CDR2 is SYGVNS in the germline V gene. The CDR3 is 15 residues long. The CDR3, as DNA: TGTGCCAGCAGTGAGGGACTGGGATCCAAAAACATTCAGTACTTC. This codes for CASSEGLGSKNIQYF.

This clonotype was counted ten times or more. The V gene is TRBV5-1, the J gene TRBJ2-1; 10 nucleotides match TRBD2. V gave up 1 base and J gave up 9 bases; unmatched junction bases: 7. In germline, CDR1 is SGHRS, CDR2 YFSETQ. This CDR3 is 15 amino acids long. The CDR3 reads CASSLRLTSGREQFF. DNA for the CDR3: TGCGCCAGCAGCTTGCGTTTGACTAGCGGGCGTGAGCAGTTCTTC.